Presented here are 9 T cell receptor beta chains from one specimen sequenced in a study of blood T cell repertoires in COVID-19. Assay: immunoSEQ multiplex PCR; the TCRdb copy retains only in-frame clones and omits some. The table shows under 250,000 clones, with about 91% occurring only once. Source material: peripheral blood. Source of these receptors: a man aged 30 to 39 with acute or convalescent COVID-19.

The genes are TRBV7-9 and TRBJ2-2; perhaps TRBD1 as D (5 bases). CDR3 size: 16 residues. V lost 4 bases and J lost 1, with 13 bases in between. Germline V gives CDR1 SEHNR, CDR2 FQNEAQ (reference sequence). CDR3 nucleotide sequence: TGTGCCAGCAGCTCCGAAGTCAGGGTGAACACCGGGGAGCTGTTTTTT. It codes for CASSSEVRVNTGELFF.

This clone is a singleton in its sample. This rearrangement joins TRBV2 to TRBJ2-2; tentative D call: TRBD1 (6 bases). V was shortened by 6 bases and J by 1 base, with 15 bases between the two germline ends. This CDR3 region has 16 residues. Germline CDR1 SNHLY, CDR2 FYNNEI. The CDR3 protein is CASSHWGQGNTGELFF. The CDR3 DNA follows: TGTGCCAGCAGCCACTGGGGGCAGGGGAACACCGGGGAGCTGTTTTTT.

This clone was detected once. J is TRBJ2-1 and V is TRBV5-4; D is uncertain. This CDR3 is built from 15 residues. CDR1 is SGHNT, CDR2 YYREEE, per germline (reference sequence). The V end lost 0 bases, the J end lost 4 bases, and 11 bases lay between the germline ends. DNA of the CDR3: TGTGCCAGCAGCTTGGACAGCCGGCTTTACAATGAGCAGTTCTTC. It translates to CASSLDSRLYNEQFF.

This chain uses TRBV28 with TRBJ1-2; 7 bases match TRBD1. The germline CDR1 and CDR2 sequences are MDHEN and SYDVKM. Trimming took 3 bases from V and 3 from J; bases not matched to a gene: 13. The CDR3 length is 17 residues. The CDR3 is CASSFSGQELFDYGYTF. Written as DNA, the CDR3 is TGTGCCAGCAGTTTTAGCGGACAGGAGCTCTTCGACTATGGCTACACCTTC.

The genes are TRBV27 and TRBJ2-3; no clear D. The CDR3 extends over 13 amino acids. CDR1 is MNHEY and CDR2 is SMNVEV in the germline V gene (reference sequence). Between the trimmed V and J ends, which lost 5 bases and 8 bases, there was a span of 14 bases. The CDR3, as DNA: TGTGCCAGCAGTCTCTTCTACGCCGTTACGCAGTATTTT. Translated, it gives CASSLFYAVTQYF.

This clone was seen only once. V and J are TRBV7-8 and TRBJ2-3, with D hard to call. The CDR3 contains 12 residues. The germline V gene has CDR1 SGHVS and CDR2 FQNEAQ. Trimming took off 5 bases at V and 5 bases at J, with 8 bases between the two ends. The CDR3 protein is CASSPYIDTQYF. CDR3 DNA sequence: TGTGCCAGCAGCCCCTATATAGATACGCAGTATTTT. The full variable domain, completed using reference TRBV7-8 and TRBJ2-3, is GAGVSQSPRYKVAKRGQDVALRCDPISGHVSLFWYQQALGQGPEFLTYFQNEAQLDKSGLPSDRFFAERPEGSVSTLKIQRTQQEDSAVYLCASSPYIDTQYFGPGTRLTVL.

This chain uses TRBV5-6 with TRBJ2-1, with TRBD2 identical over 11 bases. Unmatched junction bases numbered 3, after V lost 3 bases and J lost 4 bases. Germline assignment: CDR1 SGHDT and CDR2 YYEEEE. The CDR3 spans 15 residues. The CDR3: CASSWGLAVYNEQFF. The CDR3 DNA follows: TGTGCCAGCAGCTGGGGACTAGCGGTTTACAATGAGCAGTTCTTC. The whole variable domain, remainder taken from reference TRBV5-6 and TRBJ2-1, is DAGVTQSPTHLIKTRGQQVTLRCSPKSGHDTVSWYQQALGQGPQFIFQYYEEEERQRGNFPDRFSGHQFPNYSSELNVNALLLGDSALYLCASSWGLAVYNEQFFGPGTRLTVL.

The V call is TRBV3-1 (or the pseudogene TRBV3-2), the J call TRBJ2-3; 11 nucleotides line up with TRBD2. The ends lost 8 bases at V and 9 bases at J; junction bases unmatched: 7. Germline V gives CDR1 LGHDT, CDR2 YNNKEL (reference sequence). The CDR3 runs 13 residues. DNA of the CDR3: TGTGCCAGCCGGGTAGCGGGAGGGAGAACGCAGTATTTT. Protein sequence: CASRVAGGRTQYF.

This chain joins TRBV7-9 and TRBJ2-3; 8 nucleotides line up with TRBD2. V was clipped by 5 bases and J by 4 bases; unmatched bases: 11. CDR1 SEHNR and CDR2 FQNEAQ come from the germline V gene (reference sequence). The CDR3 extends over 16 amino acids. In nucleotides, the CDR3 is TGTGCCAGCAGCCCCCTGTCGGGGGGGTCCTCAGATACGCAGTATTTT. Its translation: CASSPLSGGSSDTQYF.